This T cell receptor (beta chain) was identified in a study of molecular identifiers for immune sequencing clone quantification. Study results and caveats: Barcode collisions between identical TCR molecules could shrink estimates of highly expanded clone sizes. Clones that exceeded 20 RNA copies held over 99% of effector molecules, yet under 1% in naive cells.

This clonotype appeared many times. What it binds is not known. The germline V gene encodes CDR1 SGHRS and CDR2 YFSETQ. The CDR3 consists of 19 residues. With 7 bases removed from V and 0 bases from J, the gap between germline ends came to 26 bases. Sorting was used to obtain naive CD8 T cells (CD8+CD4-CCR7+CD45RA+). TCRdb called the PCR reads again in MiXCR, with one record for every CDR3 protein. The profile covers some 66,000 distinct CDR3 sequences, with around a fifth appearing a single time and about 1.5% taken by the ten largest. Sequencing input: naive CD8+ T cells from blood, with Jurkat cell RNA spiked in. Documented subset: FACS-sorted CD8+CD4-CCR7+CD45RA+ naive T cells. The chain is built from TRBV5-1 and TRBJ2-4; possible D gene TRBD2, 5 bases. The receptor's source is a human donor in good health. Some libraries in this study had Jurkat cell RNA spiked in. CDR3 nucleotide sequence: TGCGCCAGCCCACCGAGAAGGCCCCCCCGAGGGATAGCCAAAAACATTCAGTACTTC. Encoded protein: CASPPRRPPRGIAKNIQYF.